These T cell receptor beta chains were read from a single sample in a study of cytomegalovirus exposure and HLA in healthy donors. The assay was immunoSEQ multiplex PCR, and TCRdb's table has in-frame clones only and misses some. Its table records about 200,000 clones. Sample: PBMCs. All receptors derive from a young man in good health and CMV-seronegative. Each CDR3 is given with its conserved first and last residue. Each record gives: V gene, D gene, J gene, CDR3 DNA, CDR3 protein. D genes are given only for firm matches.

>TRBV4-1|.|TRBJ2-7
TGCGCCAGCAGCCAGAAGGAGGGGGCGGTCTACGAGCAGTACTTC
CASSQKEGAVYEQYF
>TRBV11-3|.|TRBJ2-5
TGTGCCAGCAGCTTAGAAGGAGGTTACCAAGAGACCCAGTACTTC
CASSLEGGYQETQYF
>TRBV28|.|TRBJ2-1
TGTGCCAGCCCGAGCTCGGGTGGGCGGGGTCGCTACAATGAGCAGTTCTTC
CASPSSGGRGRYNEQFF
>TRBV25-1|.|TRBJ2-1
TGTGCCAGCAGTCCACAGGTTGTCTATGAGCAGTTCTTC
CASSPQVVYEQFF
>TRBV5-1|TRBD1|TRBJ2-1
TGCGCCAGCAGCTTGCGGGACAGCTACAATGAGCAGTTCTTC
CASSLRDSYNEQFF
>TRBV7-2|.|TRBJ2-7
TGTGCCAGCAGTCAACACGGGTGGAATCGCTACGAGCAGTACTTC
CASSQHGWNRYEQYF
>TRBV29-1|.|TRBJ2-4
TGCAGCGTTCAGGGGGGCAAAAGGTTTGACATTCAGTACTTC
CSVQGGKRFDIQYF
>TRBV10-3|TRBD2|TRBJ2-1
TGTGCCATCAGTGACCCGGGACTAGCGGCCTACAATGAGCAGTTCTTC
CAISDPGLAAYNEQFF
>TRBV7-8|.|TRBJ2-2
TGTGCCAGCAGCGTCACCGGGTATCACACCGGGGAGCTGTTTTTT
CASSVTGYHTGELFF
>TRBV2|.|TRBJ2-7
TGTGCCAGTACCTGGAGAGCAGACTACGAGCAGTACTTC
CASTWRADYEQYF
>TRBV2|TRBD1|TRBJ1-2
TGTGCCAGCAGTATTCTGGGGGACAGGATGCGCTACACCTTC
CASSILGDRMRYTF
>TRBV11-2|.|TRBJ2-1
TGTGCCAGCAGCTCTAGCGTCTGGAGCTCCTACAATGAGCAGTTCTTC
CASSSSVWSSYNEQFF
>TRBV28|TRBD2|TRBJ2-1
TGTGCCAGCATCCCGGGGGGGACTAGCCCATACAATGAGCAGTTCTTC
CASIPGGTSPYNEQFF
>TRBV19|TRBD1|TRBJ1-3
TGTGCCAGTAGTCTCCGAAACAGGGGTTTCGCTGGAAACACCATATATTTT
CASSLRNRGFAGNTIYF
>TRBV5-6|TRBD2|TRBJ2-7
TGTGCCAGCAGCTTGGCTGGCGGGGGCTACGAGCAGTACTTC
CASSLAGGGYEQYF
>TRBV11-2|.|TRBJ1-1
TGTGCCAGCAGCTTAAACAGGGCCAACACTGAAGCTTTCTTT
CASSLNRANTEAFF
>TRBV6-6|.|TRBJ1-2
TGTGCCAGCAGTTACGGTCCGTCCGAGGGCTATGGCTACACCTTC
CASSYGPSEGYGYTF
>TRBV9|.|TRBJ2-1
TGTGCCAGCAGCTCTGGCCAGGGGCTCTTTAATGAGCAGTTCTTC
CASSSGQGLFNEQFF